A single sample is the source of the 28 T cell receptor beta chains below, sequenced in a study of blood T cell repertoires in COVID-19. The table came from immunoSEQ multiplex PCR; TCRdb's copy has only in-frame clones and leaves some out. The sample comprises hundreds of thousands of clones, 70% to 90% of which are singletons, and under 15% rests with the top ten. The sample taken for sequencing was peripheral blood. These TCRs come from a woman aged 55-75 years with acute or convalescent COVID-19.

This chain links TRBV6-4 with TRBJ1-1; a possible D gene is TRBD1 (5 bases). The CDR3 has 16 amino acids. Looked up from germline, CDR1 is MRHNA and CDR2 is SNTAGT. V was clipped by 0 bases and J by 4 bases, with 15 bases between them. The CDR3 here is CASSDSGRTGGTEAFF. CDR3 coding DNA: TGTGCCAGCAGTGACTCGGGTAGGACGGGGGGCACTGAAGCTTTCTTT.

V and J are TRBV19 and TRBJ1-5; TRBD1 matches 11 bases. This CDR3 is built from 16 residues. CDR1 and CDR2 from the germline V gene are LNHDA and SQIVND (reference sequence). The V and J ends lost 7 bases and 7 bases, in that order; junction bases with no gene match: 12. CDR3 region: CASKRGGQGALQPQHF. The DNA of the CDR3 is TGTGCCAGTAAAAGGGGCGGACAGGGGGCATTACAGCCCCAGCATTTT.

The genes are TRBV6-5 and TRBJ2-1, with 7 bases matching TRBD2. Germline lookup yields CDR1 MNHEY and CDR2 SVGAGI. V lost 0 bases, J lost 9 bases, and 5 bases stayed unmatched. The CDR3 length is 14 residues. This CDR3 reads CASSYSMGGSEQFF. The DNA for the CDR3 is TGTGCCAGCAGTTACTCTATGGGGGGGAGTGAGCAGTTCTTC.

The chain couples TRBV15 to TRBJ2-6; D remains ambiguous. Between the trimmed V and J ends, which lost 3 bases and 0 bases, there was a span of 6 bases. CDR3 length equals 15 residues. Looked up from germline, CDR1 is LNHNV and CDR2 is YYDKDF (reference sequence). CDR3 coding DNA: TGTGCCACCAGCAGGGCAGACTCTGGGGCCAACGTCCTGACTTTC. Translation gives CATSRADSGANVLTF.

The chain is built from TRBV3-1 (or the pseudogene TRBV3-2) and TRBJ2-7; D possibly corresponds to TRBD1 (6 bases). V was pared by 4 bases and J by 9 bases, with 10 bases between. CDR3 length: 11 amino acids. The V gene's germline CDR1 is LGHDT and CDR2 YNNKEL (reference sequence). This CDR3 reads CASSLQGWQYF. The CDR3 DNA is TGTGCCAGCAGCCTACAGGGTTGGCAGTACTTC.

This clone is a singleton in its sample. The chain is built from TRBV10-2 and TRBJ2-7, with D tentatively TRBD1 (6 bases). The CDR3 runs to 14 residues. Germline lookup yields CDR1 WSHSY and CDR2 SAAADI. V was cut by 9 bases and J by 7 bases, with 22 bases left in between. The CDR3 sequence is CASRNRAPGVEQYF. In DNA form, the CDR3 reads TGCGCCAGTCGAAACAGGGCCCCCGGCGTAGAGCAGTACTTC.

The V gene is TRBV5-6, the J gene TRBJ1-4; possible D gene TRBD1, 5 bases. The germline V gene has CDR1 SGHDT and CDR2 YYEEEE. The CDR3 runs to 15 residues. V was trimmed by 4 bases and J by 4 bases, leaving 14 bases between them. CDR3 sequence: CASSGRGPRNEKLFF. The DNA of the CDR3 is TGTGCCAGCAGCGGAAGGGGTCCTCGTAATGAAAAACTGTTTTTT.

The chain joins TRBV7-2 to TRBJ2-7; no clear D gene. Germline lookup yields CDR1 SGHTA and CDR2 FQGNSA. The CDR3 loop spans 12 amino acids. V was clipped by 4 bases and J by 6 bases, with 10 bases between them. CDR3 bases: TGTGCCAGCAGCTACCAAGAGTTCGAGCAGTACTTC. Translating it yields CASSYQEFEQYF.

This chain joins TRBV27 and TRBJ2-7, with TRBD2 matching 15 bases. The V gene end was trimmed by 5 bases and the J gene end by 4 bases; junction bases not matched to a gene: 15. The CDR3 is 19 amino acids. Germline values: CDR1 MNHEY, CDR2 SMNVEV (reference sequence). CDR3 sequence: CASSHRTGGGLAGGYEQYF. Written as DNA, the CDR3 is TGTGCCAGCAGTCACCGGACAGGGGGCGGACTAGCGGGAGGGTACGAGCAGTACTTC.

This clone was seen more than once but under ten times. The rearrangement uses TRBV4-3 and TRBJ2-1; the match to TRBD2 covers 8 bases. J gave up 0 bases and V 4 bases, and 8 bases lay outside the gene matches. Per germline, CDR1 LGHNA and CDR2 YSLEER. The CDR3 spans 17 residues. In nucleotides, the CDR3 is TGCGCCAGCAGCCCCTATAGCGGGAACCCCTCCTACAATGAGCAGTTCTTC. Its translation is CASSPYSGNPSYNEQFF.

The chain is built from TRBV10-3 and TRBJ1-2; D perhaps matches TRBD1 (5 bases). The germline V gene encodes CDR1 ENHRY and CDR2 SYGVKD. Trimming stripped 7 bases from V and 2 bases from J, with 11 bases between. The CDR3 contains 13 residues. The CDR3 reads CAITLGGNYGYTF. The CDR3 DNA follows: TGTGCCATCACCCTCGGGGGGAACTATGGCTACACCTTC.

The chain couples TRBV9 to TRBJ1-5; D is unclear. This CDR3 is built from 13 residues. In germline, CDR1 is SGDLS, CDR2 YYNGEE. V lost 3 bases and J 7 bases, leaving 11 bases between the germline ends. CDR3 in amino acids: CASSGQDGQPQHF. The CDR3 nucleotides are TGTGCCAGCAGCGGGCAGGATGGACAGCCCCAGCATTTT.

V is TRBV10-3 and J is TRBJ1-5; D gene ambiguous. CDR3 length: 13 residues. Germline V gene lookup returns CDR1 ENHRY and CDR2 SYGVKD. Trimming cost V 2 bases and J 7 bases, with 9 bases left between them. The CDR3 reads CAISEMEEQPQHF. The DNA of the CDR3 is TGTGCCATCAGTGAGATGGAGGAGCAGCCCCAGCATTTT.

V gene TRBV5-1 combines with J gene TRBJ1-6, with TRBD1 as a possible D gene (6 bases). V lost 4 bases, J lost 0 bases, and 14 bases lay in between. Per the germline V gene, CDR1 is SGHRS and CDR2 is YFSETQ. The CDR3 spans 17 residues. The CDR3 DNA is TGCGCCAGCAGCGACGACAGGCTGAGCTCCTATAATTCACCCCTCCACTTT. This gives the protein CASSDDRLSSYNSPLHF.

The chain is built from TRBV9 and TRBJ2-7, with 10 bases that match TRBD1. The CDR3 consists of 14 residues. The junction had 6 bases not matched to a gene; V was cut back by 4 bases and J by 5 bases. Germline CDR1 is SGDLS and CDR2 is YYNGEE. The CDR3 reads CASSPRQGAHEQYF. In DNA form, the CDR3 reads TGTGCCAGCAGCCCTCGACAGGGGGCCCACGAGCAGTACTTC.

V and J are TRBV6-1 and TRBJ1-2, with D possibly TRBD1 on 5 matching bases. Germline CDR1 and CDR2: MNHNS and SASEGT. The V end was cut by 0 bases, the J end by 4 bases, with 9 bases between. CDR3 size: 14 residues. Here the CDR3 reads CASSEAGVGYGYTF. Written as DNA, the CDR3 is TGTGCCAGCAGTGAAGCAGGGGTGGGCTATGGCTACACCTTC.

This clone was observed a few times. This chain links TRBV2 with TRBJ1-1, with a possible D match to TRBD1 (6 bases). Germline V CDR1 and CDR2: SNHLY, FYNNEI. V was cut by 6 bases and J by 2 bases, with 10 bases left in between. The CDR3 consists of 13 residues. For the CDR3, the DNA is TGTGCCAGCAGGCTGGACAGTAACACTGAAGCTTTCTTT. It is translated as CASRLDSNTEAFF. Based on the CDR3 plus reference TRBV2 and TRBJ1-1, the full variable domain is EPEVTQTPSHQVTQMGQEVILRCVPISNHLYFYWYRQILGQKVEFLVSFYNNEISEKSEIFDDQFSVERPDGSNFTLKIRSTKLEDSAMYFCASRLDSNTEAFFGQGTRLTVV.

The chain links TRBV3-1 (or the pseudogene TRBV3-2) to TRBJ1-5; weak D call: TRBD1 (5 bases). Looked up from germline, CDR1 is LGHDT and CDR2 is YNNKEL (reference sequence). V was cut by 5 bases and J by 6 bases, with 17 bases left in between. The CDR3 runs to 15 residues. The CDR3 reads CASSETQGSSQPQHF. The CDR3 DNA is TGTGCCAGCAGCGAGACCCAGGGTTCGAGTCAGCCCCAGCATTTT.

The DNA of the CDR3 is TGCGCCAGCACCCTAGGAGAATACACCGGGGAGCTGTTTTTT. This sequence encodes CASTLGEYTGELFF. V gene TRBV4-1 combines with J gene TRBJ2-2; no clear D gene. The CDR3 loop spans 14 amino acids. Germline-derived CDR1 and CDR2 are MGHRA and YSYEKL. The V gene lost 7 bases and the J gene lost 3 bases, with 12 bases spanning the gap.

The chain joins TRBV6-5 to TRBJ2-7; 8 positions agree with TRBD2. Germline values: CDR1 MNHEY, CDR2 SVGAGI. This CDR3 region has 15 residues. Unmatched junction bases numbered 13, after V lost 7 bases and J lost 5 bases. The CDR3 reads CASTEGPGGEDEQYF. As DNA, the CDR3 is TGTGCCAGCACCGAGGGTCCCGGGGGGGAGGACGAGCAGTACTTC.

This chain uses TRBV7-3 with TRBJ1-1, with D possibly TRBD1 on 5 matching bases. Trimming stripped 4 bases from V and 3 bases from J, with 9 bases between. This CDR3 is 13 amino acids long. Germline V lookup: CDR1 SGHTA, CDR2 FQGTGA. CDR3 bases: TGTGCCAGCAGCTCAGGGTCTCACACTGAAGCTTTCTTT. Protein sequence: CASSSGSHTEAFF.

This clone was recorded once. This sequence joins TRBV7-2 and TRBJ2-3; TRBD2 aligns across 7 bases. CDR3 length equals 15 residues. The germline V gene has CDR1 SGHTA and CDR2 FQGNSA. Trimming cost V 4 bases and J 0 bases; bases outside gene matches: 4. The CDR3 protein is CASSSGLGSTDTQYF. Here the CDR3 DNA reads TGTGCCAGCAGCTCCGGACTAGGGAGCACAGATACGCAGTATTTT.

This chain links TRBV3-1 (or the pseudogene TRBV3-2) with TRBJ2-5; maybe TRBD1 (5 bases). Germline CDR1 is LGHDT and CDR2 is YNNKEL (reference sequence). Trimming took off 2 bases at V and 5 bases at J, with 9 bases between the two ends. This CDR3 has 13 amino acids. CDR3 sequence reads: CASSQHPGETQYF. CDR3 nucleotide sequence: TGTGCCAGCAGCCAACACCCAGGGGAGACCCAGTACTTC.

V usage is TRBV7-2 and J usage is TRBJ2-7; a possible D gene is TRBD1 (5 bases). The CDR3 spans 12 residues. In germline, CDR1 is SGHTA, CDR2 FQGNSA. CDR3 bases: TGTGTTTCGGGCACAGGACAATACGAGCAGTACTTC. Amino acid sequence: CVSGTGQYEQYF. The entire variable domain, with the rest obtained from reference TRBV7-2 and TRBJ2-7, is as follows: GAGVSQSPSNKVTEKGKDVELRCDPISGHTALYWYRQSLGQGLEFLIYFQGNSAPDKSGLPSDRFSAERTGGSVSTLTIQRTQQEDSAVYLCVSGTGQYEQYFGPGTRLTVT.

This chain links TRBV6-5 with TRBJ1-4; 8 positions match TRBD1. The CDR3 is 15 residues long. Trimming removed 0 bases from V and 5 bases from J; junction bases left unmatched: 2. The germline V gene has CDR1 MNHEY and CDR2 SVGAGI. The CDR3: CASSYSRTGNEKLFF. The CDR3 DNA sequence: TGTGCCAGCAGTTACTCCCGGACAGGGAATGAAAAACTGTTTTTT.

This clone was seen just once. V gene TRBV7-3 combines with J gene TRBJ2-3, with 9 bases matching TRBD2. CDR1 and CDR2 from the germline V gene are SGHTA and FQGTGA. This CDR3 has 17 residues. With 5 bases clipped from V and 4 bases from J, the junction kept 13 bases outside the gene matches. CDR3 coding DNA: TGTGCCAGCAGCCGAGGGGTTCGCGGGAGGGCCTCAGATACGCAGTATTTT. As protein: CASSRGVRGRASDTQYF.

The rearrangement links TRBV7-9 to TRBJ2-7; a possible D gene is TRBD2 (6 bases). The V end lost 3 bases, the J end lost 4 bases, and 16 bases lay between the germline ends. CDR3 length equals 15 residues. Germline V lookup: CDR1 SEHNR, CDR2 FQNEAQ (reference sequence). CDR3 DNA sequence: TGTGCCAGCAGCTTCGGGACTGGGCTCATGTACGAGCAGTACTTC. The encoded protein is CASSFGTGLMYEQYF.

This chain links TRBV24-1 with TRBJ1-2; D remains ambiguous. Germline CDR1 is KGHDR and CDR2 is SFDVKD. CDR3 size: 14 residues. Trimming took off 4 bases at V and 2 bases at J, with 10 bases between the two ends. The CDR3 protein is CATSELSGNYGYTF. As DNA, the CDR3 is TGTGCCACCAGTGAGTTGTCCGGGAACTATGGCTACACCTTC.